These 14 T cell receptor beta chains share one sample of origin, sequenced in a study of T cells after yellow fever vaccination. TCRdb recomputed calls from the 5' RACE reads with MiXCR, one row per CDR3 protein. The sample lists over 150,000 distinct CDR3 sequences; roughly 6.4% were seen once. The material was CD4+ T cells sorted from PBMCs, obtained on the day of the first yellow fever vaccination. The receptors originated from a young man who received the YFV17D yellow fever vaccine.

In DNA, the CDR3 is TGTGCCAGCTCACCTGTCGGGGGGATGGGAATGAACACTGAAGCTTTCTTT. This encodes CASSPVGGMGMNTEAFF. The chain is built from TRBV18 and TRBJ1-1; D possibly corresponds to TRBD1 (5 bases). The V and J ends lost 3 bases and 0 bases respectively, with 17 bases between them. This CDR3 contains 17 residues. Germline CDR1 reads KGHSH; CDR2 reads LQKENI.

The rearrangement joins TRBV10-2 to TRBJ2-3; 7 nucleotides align to TRBD2. The CDR3 sequence is 15 residues long. Germline V gene lookup returns CDR1 WSHSY and CDR2 SAAADI. Trimming at V came to 7 bases and at J to 1 base, leaving 8 bases not matched to a gene. This CDR3 is CASKARGEGTDTQYF. The CDR3 coding sequence is TGCGCCAGCAAAGCCCGGGGGGAGGGCACAGATACGCAGTATTTT.

This clonotype came up a few times. The chain is built from TRBV5-5 and TRBJ1-4, with D possibly being TRBD1 (5 bases). Germline CDR1 SGHKS, CDR2 YYEKEE (reference sequence). There are 14 residues in the CDR3. Trimming removed 4 bases from V and 4 bases from J, with 11 bases in between. The CDR3 is CASSLGRLNEKLFF. The CDR3 DNA sequence: TGTGCCAGCAGCCTGGGACGGCTTAATGAAAAACTGTTTTTT.

At least ten counts were recorded for this clonotype. This chain uses TRBV7-3 with TRBJ1-1; D call uncertain. CDR1 is SGHTA, CDR2 FQGTGA, per germline. The CDR3 runs to 13 residues. Trimming took 4 bases from V and 0 from J, leaving 6 bases between them. The CDR3 DNA sequence: TGTGCCAGCAGCTCCCAACTGAACACTGAAGCTTTCTTT. Protein product: CASSSQLNTEAFF. The variable domain in full, completed from reference TRBV7-3 and TRBJ1-1, reads GAGVSQTPSNKVTEKGKYVELRCDPISGHTALYWYRQSLGQGPEFLIYFQGTGAADDSGLPNDRFFAVRPEGSVSTLKIQRTERGDSAVYLCASSSQLNTEAFFGQGTRLTVV.

Details on this clonotype: A much bigger clone sits one base away, suggesting this may be a read error. The V and J genes are TRBV5-5 and TRBJ2-3; D is perhaps TRBD2 (5 bases). The CDR3 is 16 residues long. The germline CDR1 and CDR2 sequences are SGHKS and YYEKEE (reference sequence). The DNA for the CDR3 is TGTGCCAGCAGCTCGAGGACGGGAACGAGCACAGATAAGCAGTATTTT. It codes for CASSSRTGTSTDKQYF.

This clonotype has ten or more counts. This chain connects TRBV11-2 to TRBJ2-4, with 7 bases fitting TRBD1. CDR3 length: 16 residues. CDR1 is SGHAT and CDR2 is FQNNGV in the germline V gene. Trimming removed 3 bases from V and 2 bases from J; junction bases left unmatched: 7. The CDR3 region is CASSFDRVSTKNIQYF. As DNA, the CDR3 is TGTGCCAGCAGCTTTGACAGGGTTTCGACCAAAAACATTCAGTACTTC.

The J gene is TRBJ2-1, the V gene TRBV20-1; perhaps TRBD1 as D (5 bases). Between the trimmed V and J ends, which lost 3 bases and 5 bases, there was a span of 23 bases. The germline V gene encodes CDR1 DFQATT and CDR2 SNEGSKA (reference sequence). This CDR3 is 17 amino acids long. CDR3 nucleotide sequence: TGCAGTGCTAGGACAGCTCCCGAATTCGGTCTAGACAATGAGCAGTTCTTC. It yields the protein CSARTAPEFGLDNEQFF.

There are many counts of this clonotype. The chain uses TRBV7-2 and TRBJ2-1, with 8 bases identical to TRBD2. Germline assignment: CDR1 SGHTA and CDR2 FQGNSA. This CDR3 has 15 residues. V gave up 8 bases and J gave up 4 bases; unmatched junction bases: 10. Written as DNA, the CDR3 is TGTGCCAGCGCTTCGGGGGGGGCGGCGTACAATGAGCAGTTCTTC. It yields the protein CASASGGAAYNEQFF.

This chain connects TRBV5-1 to TRBJ2-1; D may be TRBD2 (5 bases). This CDR3 contains 15 residues. V was shortened by 0 bases and J by 0 bases, with 7 bases between the two germline ends. Germline V lookup: CDR1 SGHRS, CDR2 YFSETQ. The CDR3: CASSLALASYNEQFF. As DNA, the CDR3 is TGCGCCAGCAGCTTGGCGCTAGCCTCCTACAATGAGCAGTTCTTC.

J is TRBJ1-5 and V is TRBV12-3 or TRBV12-4; TRBD1 aligns across 9 bases. This CDR3 is 15 amino acids long. Unmatched junction bases numbered 10, after V lost 6 bases and J lost 7 bases. The CDR3 DNA reads as TGTGCCAGCAGACCGACAGGGGGTATTAAACAGCCCCAGCATTTT. Translation gives CASRPTGGIKQPQHF.

This clonotype showed up just once. A much larger clone differs from this one at a single base, so this may be a read error. This chain joins TRBV9 and TRBJ1-4; unclear D gene. This CDR3 is 16 amino acids long. Trimming shortened V by 0 bases and J by 5 bases, and 14 bases separated the two germline ends. CDR1 and CDR2 from the germline V gene are SGDLS and YYNGEE. CDR3 region: CASSVAAGRVNEKLFF. CDR3 in DNA: TGTGCCAGCAGCGTAGCCGCCGGGAGGGTGAATGAAAAACTGTTTTTT.

V is TRBV7-3 and J is TRBJ2-5; D is unclear. The V gene's germline CDR1 is SGHTA and CDR2 FQGTGA. This CDR3 has 16 residues. Trimming removed 1 base from V and 2 bases from J, with 14 bases in between. Here the CDR3 DNA reads TGTGCCAGCAGCTTAAATGGGATGAACCTACAAGAGACCCAGTACTTC. Its translation is CASSLNGMNLQETQYF. The whole variable domain, filled in from reference TRBV7-3 and TRBJ2-5, reads GAGVSQTPSNKVTEKGKYVELRCDPISGHTALYWYRQSLGQGPEFLIYFQGTGAADDSGLPNDRFFAVRPEGSVSTLKIQRTERGDSAVYLCASSLNGMNLQETQYFGPGTRLLVL.

This clonotype was observed at least ten times. The CDR3 reads CAITTSGESTDTQYF. The CDR3 nucleotides read TGTGCCATCACGACTAGCGGGGAGAGCACAGATACGCAGTATTTT. The J gene is TRBJ2-3, the V gene TRBV10-3; 11 bases align to TRBD2. V trimming: 7 bases; J trimming: 0 bases; junction bases outside the gene matches: 3. This CDR3 is built from 15 residues. Germline V lookup: CDR1 ENHRY, CDR2 SYGVKD.

This clonotype was detected a few times. The chain combines TRBV6-5 with TRBJ2-1; D uncertain. V shed 0 bases and J shed 0 bases, with 6 bases lying between them. The V gene's germline CDR1 is MNHEY and CDR2 SVGAGI. The CDR3 runs to 15 residues. The CDR3, as DNA: TGTGCCAGCAGTTACTCTATTATCTCCTACAATGAGCAGTTCTTC. Amino acid sequence: CASSYSIISYNEQFF.